Listed below are T cell receptor beta chains from one sample, sequenced in a study of blood T cell repertoires in COVID-19. Here immunoSEQ multiplex PCR was the method, and the copy in TCRdb shows in-frame clones only, minus some. Counted here are about 440,000 clones, around 89% occurring once; the ten biggest clones make up roughly 4%. The specimen sequenced was peripheral blood. The receptors were gathered from a woman in her thirties with acute or convalescent COVID-19. Both conserved end residues are part of each CDR3. The D gene is left open where the match is weak. Expanded clones are given a class, and other clones once, few, many or no size at all.

d_call	j_call	v_call	cdr3_length	clone_size	cdr3_nt	cdr3_aa
-	TRBJ1-4	TRBV2	15	-	TGTGCCAGCACGGTCCAACCAGGCTCTAATGAAAAACTGTTTTTT	CASTVQPGSNEKLFF
TRBD1	TRBJ1-3	TRBV5-1	13	-	TGCGCCAGCAGCTTGGACAGGGGCAACACCATATATTTT	CASSLDRGNTIYF
-	TRBJ1-5	TRBV12-3/TRBV12-4	13	-	TGTGCCAGCAGTTTTTCGGGGGGTCAGCCCCAGCATTTT	CASSFSGGQPQHF
TRBD1	TRBJ1-2	TRBV29-1	14	-	TGCAGCGCCGAACCGAGGGGGCGCAGCTATGGCTACACCTTC	CSAEPRGRSYGYTF
TRBD1	TRBJ2-5	TRBV11-1	13	-	TGTGCCAGCAGTTGGGGACAGCAAGAGACCCAGTACTTC	CASSWGQQETQYF
-	TRBJ1-1	TRBV21-1	18	-	TGTGCCAGCAGCGAATCCCCCGGACAGGGGAATTATATGACTGAAGCTTTCTTT	CASSESPGQGNYMTEAFF
-	TRBJ1-2	TRBV5-1	15	-	TGCGCCAGCAGCTTGGATCCGGGGAAGTACTATGGCTACACCTTC	CASSLDPGKYYGYTF
-	TRBJ2-3	TRBV1	12	-	TGCACCAGCAGCCACATTGCAGATACGCAGTATTTT	CTSSHIADTQYF
-	TRBJ2-5	TRBV4-1	14	-	TGCGCCAGCAGCCAAGTTGCCGGGGAAGAGACCCAGTACTTC	CASSQVAGEETQYF
TRBD2	TRBJ2-7	TRBV6-5	15	-	TGTGCCAGCGGAGAGGTTTGGACTAGAATTTACGAGCAGTACTTC	CASGEVWTRIYEQYF
TRBD2	TRBJ2-3	TRBV7-8	15	-	TGTGCCAGCAGCTCGGGACTACCCAACACAGATACGCAGTATTTT	CASSSGLPNTDTQYF
TRBD2	TRBJ2-5	TRBV7-9	15	-	TGTGCCAGCAGCTTCGGGACTAGCGGGGGTGAGACCCAGTACTTC	CASSFGTSGGETQYF
-	TRBJ1-2	TRBV6-5	12	-	TGTGCCAGCAGCACCGCAGGGGATGGCTACACCTTC	CASSTAGDGYTF
-	TRBJ1-1	TRBV12-5	13	-	TGTGCTAGTGGTTTAGGACAGAACACTGAAGCTTTCTTT	CASGLGQNTEAFF
-	TRBJ2-7	TRBV28	15	-	TGTGCCAGCAGTGCCCCCCCTGACATTCACTCCGAGCAGTACTTC	CASSAPPDIHSEQYF
-	TRBJ1-5	TRBV11-3	14	-	TGTGCCAGCAGCGTAGATATTAGCAATCAGCCCCAGCATTTT	CASSVDISNQPQHF
TRBD2	TRBJ2-2	TRBV7-8	16	-	TGTGCCAGCAGCTTTTTCGAGCGGGGGAACACCGGGGAGCTGTTTTTT	CASSFFERGNTGELFF
TRBD2	TRBJ2-7	TRBV7-9	14	-	TGTGCCAGCAGCCGAGACGGGGGAGGGAGCGAGCAGTACTTC	CASSRDGGGSEQYF
-	TRBJ2-5	TRBV18	14	-	TGTGCCAGCTCACCACCAGAGGTGAGAGAGACCCAGTACTTC	CASSPPEVRETQYF
TRBD1	TRBJ2-1	TRBV7-2	13	-	TGTGCCAGCAGCTGGACAGGGGGCGATGAGCAGTTCTTC	CASSWTGGDEQFF
TRBD1	TRBJ1-5	TRBV4-2	18	few	TGTGCCAGCAGCCAAGATAGACAGGGTGTTCCTCCTGATCAGCCCCAGCATTTT	CASSQDRQGVPPDQPQHF
-	TRBJ2-5	TRBV24-1	14	-	TGTGCCACCAGTGCGGGAAAATCTCAAGAGACCCAGTACTTC	CATSAGKSQETQYF
-	TRBJ2-2	TRBV24-1	14	-	TGTGCCACCCGATCTCAGGGAAACACCGGGGAGCTGTTTTTT	CATRSQGNTGELFF
-	TRBJ2-5	TRBV5-1	14	-	TGCGCCAGCAGCTCGGTCGAGGATCGAGAGACCCAGTACTTC	CASSSVEDRETQYF
-	TRBJ2-1	TRBV11-3	14	once	TGTGCCAGCAGCCCCGGACATACTTTGAATGAGCAGTTCTTC	CASSPGHTLNEQFF
-	TRBJ2-1	TRBV6-5	13	-	TGTGCCAGCGTGCGTACCACCTACAATGAGCAGTTCTTC	CASVRTTYNEQFF
-	TRBJ1-1	TRBV7-8	14	-	TGTGCCAGCAGCGCCCGGGACATGAACACTGAAGCTTTCTTT	CASSARDMNTEAFF
-	TRBJ2-7	TRBV24-1	12	-	TGTGCCACCAGTGGAACAGGGTTCGAGCAGTACTTC	CATSGTGFEQYF
TRBD1	TRBJ1-5	TRBV10-3	13	few	TGTGCCATCAGTGGACAGGGAGATCAGCCCCAGCATTTT	CAISGQGDQPQHF
TRBD1	TRBJ2-5	TRBV15	16	-	TGTGCCACCAGCATCCCGTGGGGACAGGTCCTCTCGACCCAGTACTTC	CATSIPWGQVLSTQYF
-	TRBJ1-2	TRBV5-4	15	once	TGTGCCAGCAGCTACGACAGGCAAGCTAACTATGGCTACACCTTC	CASSYDRQANYGYTF
-	TRBJ2-7	TRBV9	16	-	TGTGCCAGCAGCGTGGGCCCCACAGTAAGCTCCTACGAGCAGTACTTC	CASSVGPTVSSYEQYF
-	TRBJ2-1	TRBV10-2	11	-	TGCGCCAGCAACATGAACAATGAGCAGTTCTTC	CASNMNNEQFF
-	TRBJ2-6	TRBV12-3/TRBV12-4	13	-	TGTGCCAGCAGTTTCAGGGAGGCCAACGTCCTGACTTTC	CASSFREANVLTF
TRBD2	TRBJ2-5	TRBV5-1	19	-	TGCGCCAGCAGCTTAAATAGCGGGGGGGATGCCCTCAGGAAAGAGACCCAGTACTTC	CASSLNSGGDALRKETQYF
-	TRBJ1-4	TRBV7-9	15	-	TGTGCCAGCAGCCCAGGGTCAGAGATTAATGAAAAACTGTTTTTT	CASSPGSEINEKLFF
TRBD1	TRBJ1-2	TRBV5-4	14	-	TGTGCCAGCAGCTTAGGGACAGGGCCATATGGCTACACCTTC	CASSLGTGPYGYTF
TRBD2	TRBJ2-5	TRBV2	15	-	TGTGCCAGCAGACTGACTAGCGGGGGGGCCGAGACCCAGTACTTC	CASRLTSGGAETQYF
-	TRBJ2-2	TRBV10-3	12	-	TGTGCCATCTACCAGCGTGGCGGGGAGCTGTTTTTT	CAIYQRGGELFF
TRBD2	TRBJ2-1	TRBV19	16	-	TGTGCCAGTAGTACCCTCGGGACTAGCGGGGGCAATGAGCAGTTCTTC	CASSTLGTSGGNEQFF
TRBD1	TRBJ1-4	TRBV2	15	-	TGTGCCAGCAGTGCGGACAGGGGGTTTAATGAAAAACTGTTTTTT	CASSADRGFNEKLFF
-	TRBJ2-3	TRBV10-1	15	few	TGCGCCAGCAGTGATGCGGGGGCAACCACAGATACGCAGTATTTT	CASSDAGATTDTQYF
TRBD1	TRBJ2-7	TRBV27	18	-	TGTGCCAGCAGTTTTCGCAAAAACGGACAGGGGGCCGCCTACGAGCAGTACTTC	CASSFRKNGQGAAYEQYF
-	TRBJ2-1	TRBV5-1	12	-	TGCGCCAGCAGCGCCAACTTGGATGAGCAGTTCTTC	CASSANLDEQFF
TRBD2	TRBJ2-1	TRBV7-2	15	-	TGTGCCAGCAGCCGGCGGCGGGGGGACCACAATGAGCAGTTCTTC	CASSRRRGDHNEQFF
-	TRBJ1-1	TRBV6-5	11	-	TGTGCCAGCAGTCGGTCCACTGAAGCTTTCTTT	CASSRSTEAFF
-	TRBJ2-7	TRBV5-1	15	-	TGCGCCAGCAGCATTCAGGGCTCGCCTGACTACGAGCAGTACTTC	CASSIQGSPDYEQYF
-	TRBJ1-1	TRBV10-1	12	-	TGCGCCAGCTCTGGTTCTACGACTGAAGCTTTCTTT	CASSGSTTEAFF
TRBD1	TRBJ1-4	TRBV4-1	17	-	TGCGCCAGCAGCCTCATGAAACCGGGACAGGGGTTAGAAAAACTGTTTTTT	CASSLMKPGQGLEKLFF
TRBD2	TRBJ2-7	TRBV28	13	-	TGTGCCAGCAGTTTGGGGGGGTACGGCGAGCAGTACTTC	CASSLGGYGEQYF
-	TRBJ2-7	TRBV3-1/TRBV3-2	14	-	TGTGCCAGCAGCCAACTCGCAGGAGGGGACGAGCAGTACTTC	CASSQLAGGDEQYF
TRBD1	TRBJ1-5	TRBV4-2	15	-	TGTGCCAGCAGCCAAGCCCGACAGGGTGGTCAGCCCCAGCATTTT	CASSQARQGGQPQHF
TRBD2	TRBJ2-1	TRBV11-3	16	-	TGTGCCAGCAGCTCATGGACTAGCGGGGATGACAATGAGCAGTTCTTC	CASSSWTSGDDNEQFF
TRBD1	TRBJ1-5	TRBV7-8	15	-	TGTGCCAGCAGCTTGACAGGGTCTCTCAATCAGCCCCAGCATTTT	CASSLTGSLNQPQHF
TRBD2	TRBJ2-5	TRBV6-5	14	-	TGTGCCAGCAGAGGTAGCGGGGGGCTAGAGACCCAGTACTTC	CASRGSGGLETQYF
-	TRBJ1-1	TRBV4-2	14	-	TGTGCCAGCAGCCAAGATAGTTGGTCCACTGAAGCTTTCTTT	CASSQDSWSTEAFF
-	TRBJ2-5	TRBV20-1	14	-	TGCAGTGCTAGTGGTGAGGGTAGTGAAGAGACCCAGTACTTC	CSASGEGSEETQYF
-	TRBJ1-2	TRBV7-2	15	-	TGTGCCAGCACCCTCAGTCGGGGGGCGCACGGTGGCTACACCTTC	CASTLSRGAHGGYTF